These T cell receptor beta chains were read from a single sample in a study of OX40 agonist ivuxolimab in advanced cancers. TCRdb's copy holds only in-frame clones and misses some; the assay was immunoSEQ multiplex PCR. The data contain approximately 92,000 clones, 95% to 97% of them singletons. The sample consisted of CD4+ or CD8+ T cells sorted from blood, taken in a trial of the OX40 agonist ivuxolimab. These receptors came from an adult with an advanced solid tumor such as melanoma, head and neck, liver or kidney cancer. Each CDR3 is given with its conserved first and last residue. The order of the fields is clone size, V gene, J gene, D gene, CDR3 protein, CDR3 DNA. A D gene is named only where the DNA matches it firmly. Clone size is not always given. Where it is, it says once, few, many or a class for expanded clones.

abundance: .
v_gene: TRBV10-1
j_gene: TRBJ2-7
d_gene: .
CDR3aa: CASSESLGAEQYF
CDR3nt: TGCGCCAGCAGTGAAAGTCTGGGGGCTGAGCAGTACTTC

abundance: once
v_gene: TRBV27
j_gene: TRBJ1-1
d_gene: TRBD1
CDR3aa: CASSFRQGGTEAFF
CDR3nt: TGTGCCAGCAGTTTTAGACAGGGGGGCACTGAAGCTTTCTTT

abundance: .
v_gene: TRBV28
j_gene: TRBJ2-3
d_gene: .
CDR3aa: CASGSGVDTQYF
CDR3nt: TGTGCCAGCGGGAGTGGGGTAGATACGCAGTATTTT

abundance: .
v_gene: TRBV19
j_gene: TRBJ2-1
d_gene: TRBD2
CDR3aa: CASSISGGAYNEQFF
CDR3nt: TGTGCCAGTAGTATTAGCGGGGGGGCCTACAATGAGCAGTTCTTC

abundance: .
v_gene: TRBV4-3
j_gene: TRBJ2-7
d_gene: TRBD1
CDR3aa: CASSQDGTDSSYEQYF
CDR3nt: TGCGCCAGCAGCCAAGACGGGACAGATAGCTCCTACGAGCAGTACTTC

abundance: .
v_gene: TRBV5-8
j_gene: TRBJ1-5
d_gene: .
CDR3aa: CASSLGHGLVEPQHF
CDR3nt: TGTGCCAGCAGCTTGGGACACGGCTTAGTGGAGCCCCAGCATTTT

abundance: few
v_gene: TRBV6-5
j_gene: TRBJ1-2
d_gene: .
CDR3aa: CASSYSAGSHGYTF
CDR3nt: TGTGCCAGCAGTTACTCGGCGGGATCCCATGGCTACACCTTC

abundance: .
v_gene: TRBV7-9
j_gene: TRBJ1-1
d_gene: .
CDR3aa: CASSYFRGPGEAEAFF
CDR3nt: TGTGCCAGCAGCTATTTCAGGGGACCCGGGGAGGCTGAAGCTTTCTTT

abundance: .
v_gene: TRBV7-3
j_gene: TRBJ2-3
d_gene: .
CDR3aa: CASSLYVGLGSDTQYF
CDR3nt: TGTGCCAGCAGCTTATACGTAGGTCTTGGCTCAGATACGCAGTATTTT

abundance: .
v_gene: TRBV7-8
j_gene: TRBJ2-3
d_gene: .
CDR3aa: CASSLLGIPRSPDTQYF
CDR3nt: TGTGCCAGCAGCCTATTAGGGATCCCAAGGTCTCCAGATACGCAGTATTTT

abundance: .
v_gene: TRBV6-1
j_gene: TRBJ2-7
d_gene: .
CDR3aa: CASSGGQRTYEQYF
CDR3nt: TGTGCCAGCAGTGGAGGACAGCGTACCTACGAGCAGTACTTC

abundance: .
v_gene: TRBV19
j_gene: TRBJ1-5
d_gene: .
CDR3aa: CASSILGGSNQPQHF
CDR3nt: TGTGCCAGTAGTATCTTAGGTGGAAGCAATCAGCCCCAGCATTTT

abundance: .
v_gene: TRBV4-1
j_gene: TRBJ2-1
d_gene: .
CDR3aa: CASSLSPSSDEQFF
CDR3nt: TGCGCCAGCAGCCTCTCCCCAAGCTCCGATGAGCAGTTCTTC

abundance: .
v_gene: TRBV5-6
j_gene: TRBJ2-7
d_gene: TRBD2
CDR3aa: CASSLGLAEREYEQYF
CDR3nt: TGTGCCAGCAGCTTGGGGCTAGCGGAACGAGAGTACGAGCAGTACTTC

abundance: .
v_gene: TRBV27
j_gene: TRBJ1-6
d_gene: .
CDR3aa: CASSLSWTPGRNSPLHF
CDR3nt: TGTGCCAGCAGTTTATCGTGGACTCCAGGGCGTAATTCACCCCTCCACTTT

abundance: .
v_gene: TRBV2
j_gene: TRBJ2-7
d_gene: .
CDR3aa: CASSGSGTDSYEQYF
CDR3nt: TGTGCCAGCAGCGGTAGCGGCACCGACTCCTACGAGCAGTACTTC

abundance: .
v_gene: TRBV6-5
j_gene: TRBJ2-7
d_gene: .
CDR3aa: CASSYGQGTYEQYF
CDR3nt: TGTGCCAGCAGTTACGGTCAGGGAACCTACGAGCAGTACTTC

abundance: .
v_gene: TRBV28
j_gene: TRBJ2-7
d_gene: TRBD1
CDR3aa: CASSEPGQGDEQYF
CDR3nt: TGTGCCAGCTCGGAACCGGGACAGGGGGACGAGCAGTACTTC

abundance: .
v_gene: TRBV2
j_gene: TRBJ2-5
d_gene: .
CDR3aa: CATGETQYF
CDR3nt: TGTGCCACAGGGGAGACCCAGTACTTC

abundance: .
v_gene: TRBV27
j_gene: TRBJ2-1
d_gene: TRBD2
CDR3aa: CASRGAGVLSNEQFF
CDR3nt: TGTGCCAGCCGGGGTGCGGGAGTCCTAAGCAATGAGCAGTTCTTC

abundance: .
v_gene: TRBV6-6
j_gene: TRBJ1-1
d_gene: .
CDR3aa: CASGSPRDKVDTEAFF
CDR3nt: TGTGCCAGCGGGTCCCCCCGGGACAAGGTTGACACTGAAGCTTTCTTT

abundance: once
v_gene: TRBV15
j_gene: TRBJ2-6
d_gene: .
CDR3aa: CATSASGNPSGANVLTF
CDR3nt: TGTGCCACCAGCGCGTCAGGGAACCCCTCTGGGGCCAACGTCCTGACTTTC

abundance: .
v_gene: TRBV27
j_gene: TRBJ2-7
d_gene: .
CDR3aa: CASSPLADGEQYF
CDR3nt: TGTGCCAGCAGTCCCCTGGCCGATGGGGAGCAGTACTTC

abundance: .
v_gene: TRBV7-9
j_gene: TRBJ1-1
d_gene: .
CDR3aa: CASSSTGTTLAFF
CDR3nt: TGTGCCAGCAGCTCTACCGGGACAACTTTAGCTTTCTTT

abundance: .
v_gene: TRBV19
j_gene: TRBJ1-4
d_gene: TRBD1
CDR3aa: CASSPSRQGAAPPNEKLFF
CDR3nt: TGTGCCAGTAGTCCCTCCCGACAGGGGGCGGCTCCCCCTAATGAAAAACTGTTTTTT

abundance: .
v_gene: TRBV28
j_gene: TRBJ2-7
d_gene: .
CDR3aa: CASSLQQEVVEQYF
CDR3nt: TGTGCCAGCAGTTTGCAACAGGAGGTCGTCGAGCAGTACTTC

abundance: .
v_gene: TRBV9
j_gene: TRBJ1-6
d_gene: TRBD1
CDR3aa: CASTRTGVGESPLHF
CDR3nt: TGTGCCAGCACCCGGACAGGGGTCGGTGAATCACCCCTCCACTTT

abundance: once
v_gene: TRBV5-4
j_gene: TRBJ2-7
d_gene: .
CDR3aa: CASSPANKEQYF
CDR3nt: TGTGCCAGCAGCCCCGCAAATAAAGAGCAGTACTTC

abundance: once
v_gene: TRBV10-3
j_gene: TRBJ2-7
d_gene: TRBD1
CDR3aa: CAIRIQGANEQYF
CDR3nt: TGTGCCATCAGAATTCAGGGGGCCAACGAGCAGTACTTC

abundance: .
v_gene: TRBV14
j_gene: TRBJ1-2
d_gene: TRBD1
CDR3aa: CASRPTGGGGYTF
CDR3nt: TGTGCCAGCAGGCCGACAGGGGGCGGAGGCTACACCTTC

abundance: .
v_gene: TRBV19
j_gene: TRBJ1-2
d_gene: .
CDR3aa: CASSIYRYGYTF
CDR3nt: TGTGCCAGTAGTATCTACAGATATGGCTACACCTTC

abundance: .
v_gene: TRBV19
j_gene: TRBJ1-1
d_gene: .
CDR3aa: CASSIGPGGTEAFF
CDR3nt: TGTGCCAGTAGTATAGGGCCAGGTGGGACTGAAGCTTTCTTT

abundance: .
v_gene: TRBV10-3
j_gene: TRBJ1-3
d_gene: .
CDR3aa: CAIKPGQGNTIYF
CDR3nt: TGTGCCATCAAACCGGGACAAGGAAACACCATATATTTT

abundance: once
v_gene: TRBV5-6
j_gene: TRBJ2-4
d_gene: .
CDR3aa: CASSFVSLMDLNIQYF
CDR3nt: TGTGCCAGCAGCTTTGTTAGCCTAATGGACCTAAACATTCAGTACTTC

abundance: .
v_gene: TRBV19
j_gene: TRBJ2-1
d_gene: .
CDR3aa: CASSMGTEQFF
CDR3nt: TGTGCCAGTAGTATGGGGACAGAGCAGTTCTTC

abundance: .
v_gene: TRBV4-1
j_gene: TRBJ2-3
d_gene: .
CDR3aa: CASNPTPTDTQYF
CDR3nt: TGCGCCAGCAATCCGACCCCCACAGATACGCAGTATTTT

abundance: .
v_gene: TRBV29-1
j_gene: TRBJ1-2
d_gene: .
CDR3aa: CSVDWGLGYTF
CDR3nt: TGCAGCGTTGATTGGGGACTTGGCTACACCTTC

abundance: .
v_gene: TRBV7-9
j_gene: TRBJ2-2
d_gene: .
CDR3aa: CASSLVDLNPGELFF
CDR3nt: TGTGCCAGCAGCTTAGTTGATCTCAACCCCGGGGAGCTGTTTTTT

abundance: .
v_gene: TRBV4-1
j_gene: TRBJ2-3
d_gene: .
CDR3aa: CASSQEWVDSSTDTQYF
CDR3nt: TGCGCCAGCAGCCAAGAATGGGTGGACAGTAGCACAGATACGCAGTATTTT

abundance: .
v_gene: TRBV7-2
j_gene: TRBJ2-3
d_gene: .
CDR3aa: CASSLAETSTDTQYF
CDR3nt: TGTGCCAGCAGCTTAGCAGAAACTAGCACAGATACGCAGTATTTT

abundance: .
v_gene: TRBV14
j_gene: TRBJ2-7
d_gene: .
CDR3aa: CASSSRRVEQYF
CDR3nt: TGTGCCAGCAGCTCCCGACGCGTCGAGCAGTACTTC

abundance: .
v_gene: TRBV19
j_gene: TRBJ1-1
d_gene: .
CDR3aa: CASSRDEVPTEAFF
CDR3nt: TGTGCCAGTAGTAGAGACGAGGTTCCTACTGAAGCTTTCTTT

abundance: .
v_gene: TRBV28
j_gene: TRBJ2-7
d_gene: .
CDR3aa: CASSLRQRGWSYEQYF
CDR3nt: TGTGCCAGCAGTTTGCGGCAAAGAGGGTGGTCCTACGAGCAGTACTTC

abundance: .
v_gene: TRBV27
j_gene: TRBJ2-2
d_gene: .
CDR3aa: CASSGTPNTGELFF
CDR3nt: TGTGCCAGCAGCGGGACACCCAACACCGGGGAGCTGTTTTTT

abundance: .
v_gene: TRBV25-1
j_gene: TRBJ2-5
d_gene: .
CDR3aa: CATRGETQYF
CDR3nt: TGTGCCACACGCGGGGAGACCCAGTACTTC

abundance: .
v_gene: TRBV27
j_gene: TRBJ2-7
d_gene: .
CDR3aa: CASSFMGFDEQYF
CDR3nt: TGTGCCAGCAGTTTCATGGGGTTCGACGAGCAGTACTTC